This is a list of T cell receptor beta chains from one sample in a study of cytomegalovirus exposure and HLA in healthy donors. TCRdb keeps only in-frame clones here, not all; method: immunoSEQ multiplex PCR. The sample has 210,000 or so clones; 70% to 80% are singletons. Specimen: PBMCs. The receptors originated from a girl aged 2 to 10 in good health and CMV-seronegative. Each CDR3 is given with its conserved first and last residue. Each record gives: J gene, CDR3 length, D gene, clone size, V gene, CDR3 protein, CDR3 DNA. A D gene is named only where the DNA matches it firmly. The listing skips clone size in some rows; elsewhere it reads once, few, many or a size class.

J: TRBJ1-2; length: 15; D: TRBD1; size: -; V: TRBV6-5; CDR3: CASRITGQGRDGYTF; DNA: TGTGCCAGCAGAATAACCGGACAGGGGAGGGATGGCTACACCTTC
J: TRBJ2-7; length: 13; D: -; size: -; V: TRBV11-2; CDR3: CASSPPGFYEQYF; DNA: TGTGCCAGCAGCCCTCCGGGGTTCTACGAGCAGTACTTC
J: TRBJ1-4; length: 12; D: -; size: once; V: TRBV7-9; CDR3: CASSPAAEKLFF; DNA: TGTGCCAGCAGCCCTGCGGCAGAAAAACTGTTTTTT
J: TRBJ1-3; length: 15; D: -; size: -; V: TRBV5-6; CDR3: CASSPGMASGNTIYF; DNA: TGTGCCAGCAGCCCAGGGATGGCCTCTGGAAACACCATATATTTT
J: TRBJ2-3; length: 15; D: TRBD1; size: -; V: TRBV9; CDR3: CASSSQRTGRDTQYF; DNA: TGTGCCAGCAGCTCCCAGAGGACAGGGAGGGATACGCAGTATTTT
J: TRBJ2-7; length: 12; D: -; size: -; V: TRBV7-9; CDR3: CASSPPLGEQYF; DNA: TGTGCCAGCAGCCCACCCTTGGGCGAGCAGTACTTC
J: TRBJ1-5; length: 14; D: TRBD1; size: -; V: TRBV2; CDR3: CASSSGQDYQPQHF; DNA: TGTGCCAGCAGTTCGGGACAGGATTATCAGCCCCAGCATTTT
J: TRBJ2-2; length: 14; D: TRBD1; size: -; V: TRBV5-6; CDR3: CASSSTGATGELFF; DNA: TGTGCCAGCAGCTCGACAGGGGCCACCGGGGAGCTGTTTTTT
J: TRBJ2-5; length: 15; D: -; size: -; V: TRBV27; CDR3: CASSLSGGAGETQYF; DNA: TGTGCCAGCAGTTTATCCGGAGGGGCGGGGGAGACCCAGTACTTC
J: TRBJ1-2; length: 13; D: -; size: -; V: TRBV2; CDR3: CASSETGPYGYTF; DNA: TGTGCCAGCAGTGAAACAGGGCCCTATGGCTACACCTTC
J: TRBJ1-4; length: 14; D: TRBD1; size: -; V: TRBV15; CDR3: CATSRGARGEKLFF; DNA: TGTGCCACCAGCAGAGGGGCCAGGGGGGAAAAACTGTTTTTT
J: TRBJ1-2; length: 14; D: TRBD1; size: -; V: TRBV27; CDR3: CASSSLDREDGYTF; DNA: TGTGCCAGCAGTTCACTGGACAGGGAGGATGGCTACACCTTC
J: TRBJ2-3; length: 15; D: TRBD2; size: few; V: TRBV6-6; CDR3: CASSYSGTSGGAGYF; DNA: TGTGCCAGCAGTTACTCCGGGACTAGCGGGGGGGCTGGATATTTT
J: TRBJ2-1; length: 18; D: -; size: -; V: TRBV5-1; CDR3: CASSPKANSPTSYNEQFF; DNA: TGCGCCAGCAGCCCCAAGGCCAATAGCCCTACGTCCTACAATGAGCAGTTCTTC
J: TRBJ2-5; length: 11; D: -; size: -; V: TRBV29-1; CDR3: CSGGQQETQYF; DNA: TGCAGCGGTGGCCAGCAAGAGACCCAGTACTTC
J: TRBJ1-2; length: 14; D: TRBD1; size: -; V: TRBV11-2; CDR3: CASRGGQGHYGYTF; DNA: TGTGCCAGCAGGGGGGGACAGGGACACTATGGCTACACCTTC
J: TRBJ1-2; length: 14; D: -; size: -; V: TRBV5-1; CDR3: CASSLAVQGYGYTF; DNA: TGCGCCAGCAGCTTAGCTGTACAGGGCTATGGCTACACCTTC
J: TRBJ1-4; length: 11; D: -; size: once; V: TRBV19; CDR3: CASSNYWELFF; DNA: TGTGCCAGTAGTAACTATTGGGAACTGTTTTTT
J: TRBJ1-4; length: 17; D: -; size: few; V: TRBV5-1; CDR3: CASSPVWSVGPNEKLFF; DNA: TGCGCCAGCAGCCCTGTGTGGTCTGTGGGGCCCAATGAAAAACTGTTTTTT
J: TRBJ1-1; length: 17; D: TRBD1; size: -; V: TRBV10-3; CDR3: CAIRQTGQGGANTEAFF; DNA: TGTGCCATCAGGCAGACGGGACAGGGGGGAGCGAACACTGAAGCTTTCTTT
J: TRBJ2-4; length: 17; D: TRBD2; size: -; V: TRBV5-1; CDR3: CASSLSWAGGAKNIQYF; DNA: TGCGCCAGCAGCTTGTCGTGGGCGGGAGGTGCCAAAAACATTCAGTACTTC
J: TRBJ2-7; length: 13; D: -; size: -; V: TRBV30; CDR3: CAWSSGPPYEQYF; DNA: TGTGCCTGGAGTAGCGGGCCACCCTACGAGCAGTACTTC
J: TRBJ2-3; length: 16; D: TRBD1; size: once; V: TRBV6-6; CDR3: CASSYSSTGGTDTQYF; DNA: TGTGCCAGCAGTTACTCGTCGACAGGGGGCACAGATACGCAGTATTTT
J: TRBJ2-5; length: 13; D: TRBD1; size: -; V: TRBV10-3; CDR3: CAISPGQGAGLYF; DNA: TGTGCCATCAGTCCGGGACAGGGGGCAGGCCTTTACTTC
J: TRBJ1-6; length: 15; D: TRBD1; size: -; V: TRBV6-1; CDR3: CASSDRGLGNSPLHF; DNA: TGTGCCAGCAGTGACAGGGGGCTCGGGAATTCACCCCTCCACTTT
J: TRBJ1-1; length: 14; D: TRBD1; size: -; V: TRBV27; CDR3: CASSFDRGGTEAFF; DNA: TGTGCCAGCAGTTTTGACAGGGGTGGCACTGAAGCTTTCTTT
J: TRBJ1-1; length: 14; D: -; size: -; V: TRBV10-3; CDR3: CAISESGGGTEAFF; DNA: TGTGCCATCAGTGAGTCGGGGGGAGGCACTGAAGCTTTCTTT
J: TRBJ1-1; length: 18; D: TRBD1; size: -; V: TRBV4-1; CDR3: CASSLTIVRDRVNTEAFF; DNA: TGCGCCAGCAGCCTAACCATAGTCCGAGACAGGGTGAACACTGAAGCTTTCTTT
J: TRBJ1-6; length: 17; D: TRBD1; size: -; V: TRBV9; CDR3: CASSVLGTGAANSPLHF; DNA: TGTGCCAGCAGCGTACTCGGGACAGGCGCAGCCAATTCACCCCTCCACTTT
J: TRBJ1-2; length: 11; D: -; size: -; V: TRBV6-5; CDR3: CASRTDYGYTF; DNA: TGTGCCAGCAGGACAGACTATGGCTACACCTTC
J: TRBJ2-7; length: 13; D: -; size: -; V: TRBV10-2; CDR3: CASMAAGAYEQYF; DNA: TGCGCCAGCATGGCGGCCGGGGCCTACGAGCAGTACTTC
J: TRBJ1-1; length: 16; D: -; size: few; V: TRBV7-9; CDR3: CASSPRTSAGYAEAFF; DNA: TGTGCCAGCAGCCCTAGAACGTCGGCGGGCTACGCTGAAGCTTTCTTT
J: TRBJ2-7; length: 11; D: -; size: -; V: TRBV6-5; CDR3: CASSYQSEQYF; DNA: TGTGCCAGCAGTTACCAATCCGAGCAGTACTTC
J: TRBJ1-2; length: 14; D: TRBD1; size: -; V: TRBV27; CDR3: CASRDRGDIDGYTF; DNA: TGTGCCAGCAGGGACAGGGGGGATATTGATGGCTACACCTTC
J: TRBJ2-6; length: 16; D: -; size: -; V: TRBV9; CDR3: CASSVATLPGANVLTF; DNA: TGTGCCAGCAGCGTAGCTACTCTCCCTGGGGCCAACGTCCTGACTTTC
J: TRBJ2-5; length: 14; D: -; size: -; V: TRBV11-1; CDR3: CASSLETAGETQYF; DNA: TGTGCCAGCAGCTTAGAAACGGCGGGGGAGACCCAGTACTTC
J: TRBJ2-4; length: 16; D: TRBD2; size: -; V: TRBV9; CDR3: CASSVTSGTAKNIQYF; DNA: TGTGCCAGCAGCGTGACTAGCGGGACGGCCAAAAACATTCAGTACTTC
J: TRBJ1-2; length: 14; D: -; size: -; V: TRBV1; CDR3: CTSSPQFPPHGYTF; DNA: TGCACCAGCAGCCCACAGTTCCCCCCCCATGGCTACACCTTC
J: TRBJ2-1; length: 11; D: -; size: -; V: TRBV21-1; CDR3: CASSTSNEQFF; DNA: TGTGCCAGCAGCACCAGCAATGAGCAGTTCTTC
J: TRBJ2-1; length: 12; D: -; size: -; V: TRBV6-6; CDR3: CASSSRYNEQFF; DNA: TGTGCCAGCAGTTCCAGGTACAATGAGCAGTTCTTC